A selection of T cell receptor beta chains follows, all from one sample in a study of cytomegalovirus exposure and HLA in healthy donors. Clones were read by immunoSEQ multiplex PCR, and TCRdb kept only the in-frame ones, dropping some. The table lists 83,000 or so clones, over 60% of them singletons. Source material: PBMCs. The receptors shown here come from a female donor in good health and CMV-seronegative. Each CDR3 is given with its conserved first and last residue.

j_gene: TRBJ2-1; v_gene: TRBV11-2; CDR3aa: CASSIGLVHEQFF
j_gene: TRBJ2-1; v_gene: TRBV5-1; CDR3aa: CASRRGLAGGINPNEQFF
j_gene: TRBJ1-4; v_gene: TRBV9; CDR3aa: CASSAGAGLEEKLFF
j_gene: TRBJ2-1; v_gene: TRBV4-2; CDR3aa: CASSHLVSGEGLEQFF
j_gene: TRBJ1-1; v_gene: TRBV12-1; CDR3aa: CASRPGQGNTEAFF
j_gene: TRBJ1-6; v_gene: TRBV7-2; CDR3aa: CASSLGDRGNSPLHF
j_gene: TRBJ2-1; v_gene: TRBV2; CDR3aa: CASSDRTSGPSGEQFF
j_gene: TRBJ2-2; v_gene: TRBV18; CDR3aa: CASSPGPSPGELFF
j_gene: TRBJ1-2; v_gene: TRBV6-1; CDR3aa: CASSEFDRDGYTF
j_gene: TRBJ2-5; v_gene: TRBV5-1; CDR3aa: CASTIPNRDTKETQYF
j_gene: TRBJ2-2; v_gene: TRBV7-8; CDR3aa: CASSVTGNFGELFF
j_gene: TRBJ1-2; v_gene: TRBV6-5; CDR3aa: CASSYGRGIYGYTF
j_gene: TRBJ2-7; v_gene: TRBV2; CDR3aa: CASSEVRGTGEQYF
j_gene: TRBJ1-3; v_gene: TRBV18; CDR3aa: CASSPFDTSSGNTIYF
j_gene: TRBJ2-2; v_gene: TRBV5-6; CDR3aa: CASSWPALNTGELFF
j_gene: TRBJ2-1; v_gene: TRBV5-1; CDR3aa: CATKGLAGVVDEQFF
j_gene: TRBJ2-7; v_gene: TRBV6-5; CDR3aa: CASSPGTGSHEQYF
j_gene: TRBJ1-1; v_gene: TRBV6-1; CDR3aa: CASSERGRGDTEAFF